Included here is one TCR beta chain sequence, with context. The antigen is not known. Sequencing targeted expressed TCRB transcripts, as all isolated RNA had been reverse transcribed. Clones were sequenced by immunoSEQ multiplex PCR, and TCRdb holds only the in-frame ones, with some missing. The sample records about 270,000 clones, over 11% being singletons. This entry is derived from a study of beta chain features in type 1 diabetes. Study conclusions and caveats: The study found moderately but significantly shorter TCRB CDR3s in all four CD4+ subsets of Type 1 diabetes patients.

Based on CD45RO/CCR7/CD25/CD127/CD95/CD27, CD4+ regulatory, stem cell-like memory, naive and central memory cells were sorted. V shed 5 bases and J 1 base; nucleotides not matched to a gene: 4. This CDR3 contains 14 residues. Germline lookup yields CDR1 MNHNS and CDR2 SASEGT. The chain links TRBV6-1 to TRBJ1-2; TRBD1 agrees at 7 bases. Sequences were obtained from naive CD4+ T cells from blood. The TCR sequence derives from a man aged 25 to 40 with type 1 diabetes. The CDR3 sequence: CASSLDRFNYGYTF. The CDR3 region has the DNA TGTGCCAGCAGTCTGGACAGGTTTAACTATGGCTACACCTTC.